This TCR beta chain was sequenced in a study of shared T cell receptors in the human thymus (dated by TCRdb to the early 2020s). For context, the study as a whole: The study examined how the human thymus generates shared, self-reactive T-cell receptor alpha chains.

The method was the immunoSEQ multiplex PCR assay. Imported from immuneACCESS, the table was reduced by TCRdb to in-frame sequences with V and J called. These copies leave out some clones; in studies compared against another copy, an unresolved V gene accounts for under half, and the cause of the remainder is not known. The sample includes approximately 760,000 clones, with approximately 85% observed a single time. Roughly 0.01% of the sample is in the top ten clones. As to this clone: Its specific antigen is unknown. No qualities accompany the bases; no much larger clone lies one base away.

For this chain, trimming is 3 bases at the V end and 4 bases at the J end, and the number of junction bases without a gene match is 4. The CDR3 starts with the cysteine, ends with the phenylalanine, and has 14 residues. Of the read, only the CDR3 DNA is kept; its 42 bases are in frame from base 1. Sequences SGHDT (CDR1) and YYEEEE (CDR2) are obtained from the germline V gene. This same sample was also part of a study on human thymus T cells. The second paper states: The donors were immunologically healthy infants in Finland who had open corrective cardiac surgery for congenital heart defects. The thymus tissue came from surgical resects taken out during corrective cardiac surgery. V and J gene segment usage appeared biased in both thymic and peripheral blood repertoires. The related research found that thymic TCR repertoires overlapped highly between unrelated individuals. The study characterized TCR alpha and beta repertoires from fewer than ten infant thymus samples and four related peripheral blood samples. Donor ages ranging from 7 to 244 days were recorded, and five to seven male and two female infants were included in the cohort. Thymocytes were mechanically released from the tissue and were stored as pellets of roughly 10-32 million cells at -70 degrees C. Genomic DNA was extracted from frozen cell pellets with a QIAsymphony instrument. The immunoSEQ multiplex PCR assay was used to amplify the TCRB and TCRAD loci from a standardized amount of quality-controlled genomic DNA. The V(D)J region was spanned by amplicons of a length sufficient to cover the CDR3 and to identify V and J genes. The amplicons were sequenced on an Illumina platform via the commercial immunoSEQ service. Primer bias and sequencing errors were corrected using previously described methods, and TCRAD and TCRB definitions followed the IMGT database. immunoSEQ Analyzer 3.0 and VDJTools were used for repertoire analysis, which covered basic statistics, V/J segment usage, diversity estimates, rarefaction and pairwise overlap. Diversity was estimated using the Chao1, ChaoE, Efron-Thisted, Shannon and inverse Simpson indices, and was also estimated on datasets down-sampled to the size of the smallest sample. Repertoire overlap was assessed by strict matching of CDR3 nucleotide sequence, V gene and J gene, and clustering was done by Jaccard-based multidimensional scaling. On average, roughly 800,000 unique TCRB clonotypes were obtained from thymus samples, compared with some 84,000 from blood samples.

The chain couples TRBV5-6 to TRBJ2-3; 8 of the junction bases match TRBD2. Sequencing used thymocytes. The TCR sequence derives from a girl under three years old with a congenital heart defect. Donor details come from another sample of the same person, matched by shared clones. Here is the DNA: TGTGCCAGCAGCTATAGCGGGGTAGCAGATACGCAGTATTTT. Its coded protein is CASSYSGVADTQYF.